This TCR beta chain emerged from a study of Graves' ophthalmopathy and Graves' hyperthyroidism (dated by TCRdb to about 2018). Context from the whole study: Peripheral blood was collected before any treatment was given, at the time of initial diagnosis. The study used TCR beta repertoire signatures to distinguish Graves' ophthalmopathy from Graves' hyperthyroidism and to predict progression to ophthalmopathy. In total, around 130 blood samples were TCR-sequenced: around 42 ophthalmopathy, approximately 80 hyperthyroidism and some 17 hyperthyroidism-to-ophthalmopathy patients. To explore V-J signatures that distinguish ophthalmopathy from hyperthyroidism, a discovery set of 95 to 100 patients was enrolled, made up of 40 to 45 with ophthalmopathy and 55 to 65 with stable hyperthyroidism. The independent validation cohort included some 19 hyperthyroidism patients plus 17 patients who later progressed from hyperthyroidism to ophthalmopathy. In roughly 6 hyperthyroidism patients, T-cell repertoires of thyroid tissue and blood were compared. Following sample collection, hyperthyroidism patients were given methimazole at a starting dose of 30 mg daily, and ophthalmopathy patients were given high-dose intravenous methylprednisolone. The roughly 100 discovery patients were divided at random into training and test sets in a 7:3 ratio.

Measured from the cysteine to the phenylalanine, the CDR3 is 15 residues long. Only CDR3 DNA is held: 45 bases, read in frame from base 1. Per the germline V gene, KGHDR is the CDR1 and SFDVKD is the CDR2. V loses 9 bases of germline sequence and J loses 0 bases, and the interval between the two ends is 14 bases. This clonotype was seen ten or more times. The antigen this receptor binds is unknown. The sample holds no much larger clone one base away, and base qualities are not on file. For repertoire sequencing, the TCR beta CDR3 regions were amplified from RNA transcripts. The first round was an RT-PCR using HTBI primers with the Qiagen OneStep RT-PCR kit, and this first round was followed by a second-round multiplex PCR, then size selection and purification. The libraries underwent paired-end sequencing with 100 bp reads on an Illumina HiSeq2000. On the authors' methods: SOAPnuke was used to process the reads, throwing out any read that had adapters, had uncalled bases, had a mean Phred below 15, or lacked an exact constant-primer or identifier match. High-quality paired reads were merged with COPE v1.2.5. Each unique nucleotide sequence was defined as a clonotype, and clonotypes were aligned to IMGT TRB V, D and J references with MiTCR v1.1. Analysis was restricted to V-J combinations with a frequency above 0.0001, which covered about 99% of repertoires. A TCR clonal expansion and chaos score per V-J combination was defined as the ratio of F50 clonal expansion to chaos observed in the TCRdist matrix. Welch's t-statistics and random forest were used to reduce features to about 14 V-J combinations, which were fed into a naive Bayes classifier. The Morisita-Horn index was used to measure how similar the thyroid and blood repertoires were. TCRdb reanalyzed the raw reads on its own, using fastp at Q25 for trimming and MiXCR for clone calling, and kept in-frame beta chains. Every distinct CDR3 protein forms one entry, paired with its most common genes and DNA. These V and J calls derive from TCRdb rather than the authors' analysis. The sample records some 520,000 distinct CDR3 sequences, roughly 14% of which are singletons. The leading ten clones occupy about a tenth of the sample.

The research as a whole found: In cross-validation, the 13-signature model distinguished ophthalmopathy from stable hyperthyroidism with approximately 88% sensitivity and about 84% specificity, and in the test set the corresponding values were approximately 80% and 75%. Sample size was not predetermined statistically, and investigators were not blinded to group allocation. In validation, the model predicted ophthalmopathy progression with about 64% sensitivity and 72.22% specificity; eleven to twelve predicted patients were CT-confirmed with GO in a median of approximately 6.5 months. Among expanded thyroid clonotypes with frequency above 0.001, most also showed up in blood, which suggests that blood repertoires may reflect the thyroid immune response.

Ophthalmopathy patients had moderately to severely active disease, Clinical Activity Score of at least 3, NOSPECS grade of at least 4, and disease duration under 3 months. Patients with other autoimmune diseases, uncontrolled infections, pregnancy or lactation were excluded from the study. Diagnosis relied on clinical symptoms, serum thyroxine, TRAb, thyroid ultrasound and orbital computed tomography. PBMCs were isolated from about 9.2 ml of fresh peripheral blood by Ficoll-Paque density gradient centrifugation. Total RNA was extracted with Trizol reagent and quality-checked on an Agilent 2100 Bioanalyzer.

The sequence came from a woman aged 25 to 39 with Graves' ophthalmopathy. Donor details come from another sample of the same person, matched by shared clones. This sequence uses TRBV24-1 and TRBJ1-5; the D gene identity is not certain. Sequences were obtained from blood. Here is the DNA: TGTGCCACCTCCTTAAGCGGGGATAGCAATCAGCCCCAGCATTTT. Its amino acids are CATSLSGDSNQPQHF.